This is a list of T cell receptor beta chains from one sample in a study of blood T cell repertoires in COVID-19. Profiled with immunoSEQ multiplex PCR; TCRdb holds only in-frame clones, not every one. Of 65,000 to 95,000 clones detected, under 80% appear once; the ten largest clones hold around a sixth. Sequencing used peripheral blood. Source of these receptors: a human donor in a cohort sampled during active COVID-19. The CDR3 runs from the conserved cysteine through the conserved F or W. Each record gives: J gene, V gene, CDR3 length, clone size, D gene, CDR3 DNA, CDR3 protein. The D gene is left open where the match is weak. Rows may omit the clone size; those that give it use once, few, many or a size class.

>TRBJ1-1|TRBV7-3|14|.|.
TGTGCCAGCAGCCCCGGGGATTTTTGGACTGAAGCTTTCTTT
CASSPGDFWTEAFF
>TRBJ2-7|TRBV29-1|15|.|TRBD1
TGCAGCGTTGTTACAGGGGGGCAAGTATCCTACGAGCAGTACTTC
CSVVTGGQVSYEQYF
>TRBJ1-2|TRBV5-1|14|.|.
TGCGCCAGCAGCTTGGGACAGGCAAACTATGGCTACACCTTC
CASSLGQANYGYTF
>TRBJ2-5|TRBV25-1|13|.|.
TGTGCCAGCAGTGAACCGCTACAAGAGACCCAGTACTTC
CASSEPLQETQYF
>TRBJ2-3|TRBV7-2|13|.|.
TGTGCCAGCAGCTTTCCACTACCAGATACGCAGTATTTT
CASSFPLPDTQYF
>TRBJ1-5|TRBV9|14|.|.
TGTGCCAGCAGCGGTGGGGGGATAAGTCAGCCCCAGCATTTT
CASSGGGISQPQHF
>TRBJ2-3|TRBV29-1|12|.|.
TGCAGCGTTGATGCGGGACCAGATACGCAGTATTTT
CSVDAGPDTQYF
>TRBJ2-1|TRBV5-4|16|.|.
TGTGCCAGCAGCTCCCAGGAGGGGTCCCGGATGGATGAGCAGTTCTTC
CASSSQEGSRMDEQFF
>TRBJ1-2|TRBV6-1|15|.|.
TGTGCCAGCAGTGAAATGGGGGGGGCGGACTATGGCTACACCTTC
CASSEMGGADYGYTF
>TRBJ2-2|TRBV29-1|14|.|.
TGCAGCGTTGGGTCGGGGATGAACACCGGGGAGCTGTTTTTT
CSVGSGMNTGELFF
>TRBJ1-5|TRBV12-5|13|.|.
TGTGCTAGTGGTTCCTATTTCAATCAGCCCCAGCATTTT
CASGSYFNQPQHF
>TRBJ2-1|TRBV7-3|13|.|.
TGTGCCAGCAGCTACACAGGCGTGAATGAGCAGTTCTTC
CASSYTGVNEQFF
>TRBJ1-5|TRBV4-2|14|.|TRBD1
TGTGCCAGCAGCCCACAGGGGAGCAATCAGCCCCAGCATTTT
CASSPQGSNQPQHF
>TRBJ2-5|TRBV7-8|14|.|TRBD1
TGTGCCAGCAGGACAGGGGGGTGGCAAGAGACCCAGTACTTC
CASRTGGWQETQYF
>TRBJ1-1|TRBV18|16|.|TRBD1
TGTGCCAGCTCATCGAACACCCAGGGGGTGAACACTGAAGCTTTCTTT
CASSSNTQGVNTEAFF
>TRBJ2-2|TRBV5-5|13|.|.
TGTGCCAGCAGCTTCTCAGGGACCGGGGAGCTGTTTTTT
CASSFSGTGELFF
>TRBJ2-7|TRBV4-1|15|.|TRBD1
TGCGCCAGCAGCCAGACGACAGGGGGCATCTACGAGCAGTACTTC
CASSQTTGGIYEQYF
>TRBJ1-1|TRBV7-3|17|.|.
TGTGCCAGCAGCTTACATCCCCCTAAGTTTGGGAACACTGAAGCTTTCTTT
CASSLHPPKFGNTEAFF
>TRBJ1-1|TRBV9|12|many|.
TGTGCCAGCAGCGCAACTCCGACAGGAGCTTTCTTT
CASSATPTGAFF
>TRBJ2-1|TRBV30|15|.|.
TGTGCCTGGAGTAATCAGGGCAGCTCCTACAATGAGCAGTTCTTC
CAWSNQGSSYNEQFF
>TRBJ2-1|TRBV6-2/TRBV6-3|15|.|TRBD2
TGTGCCAGCAGTTACTCGACATTAGCGGGAGATGAGCAGTTCTTC
CASSYSTLAGDEQFF
>TRBJ1-3|TRBV6-6|16|.|.
TGTGCCAGCAGTTACTCGCCAGGGTTGTCTGGAAACACCATATATTTT
CASSYSPGLSGNTIYF
>TRBJ1-2|TRBV6-5|14|.|TRBD1
TGTGCCAGCAGCCGTTTGGACAGGAGGGGAGGCTACACCTTC
CASSRLDRRGGYTF
>TRBJ2-7|TRBV5-1|17|.|.
TGCGCCAGCAGCCCATACTCCAACAGACAGGTCCCCTACGAGCAGTACTTC
CASSPYSNRQVPYEQYF
>TRBJ2-5|TRBV7-2|15|few|TRBD2
TGTGCCAGCAGCTTTAGAGCGGGAGTCGAAGAGACCCAGTACTTC
CASSFRAGVEETQYF
>TRBJ1-6|TRBV6-5|14|.|.
TGTGCCAGCAGTTACGGGGGGAGCGGATCACCCCTCCACTTT
CASSYGGSGSPLHF
>TRBJ1-1|TRBV25-1|12|.|.
TGTGCCAGCACCGGCGGGAACACTGAAGCTTTCTTT
CASTGGNTEAFF
>TRBJ2-1|TRBV12-5|17|.|TRBD2
TGTGCTAGTGCCCCGGGAGGGACTAGCGGGTTGGATGATGAGCAGTTCTTC
CASAPGGTSGLDDEQFF
>TRBJ1-1|TRBV10-3|15|.|TRBD1
TGTGCCATCAGTGAGTCAGACAGGGGAAGGGCTGAAGCTTTCTTT
CAISESDRGRAEAFF
>TRBJ1-2|TRBV9|14|.|TRBD1
TGTGCCAGCAGCGCACAGGGGGCAGTCTATGGCTACACCTTC
CASSAQGAVYGYTF
>TRBJ2-3|TRBV6-4|14|few|.
TGTGCCAGCAGTAACCTAGGGGGGGCAGATACGCAGTATTTT
CASSNLGGADTQYF
>TRBJ2-5|TRBV11-3|14|.|TRBD1
TGTGCCAGCAGCGCCGGGACAGGGCAAGAGACCCAGTACTTC
CASSAGTGQETQYF
>TRBJ2-7|TRBV30|14|.|TRBD1
TGTGCCTGGAGTTTGAGACAGGGTCTCTACGAGCAGTACTTC
CAWSLRQGLYEQYF
>TRBJ1-5|TRBV6-5|15|.|.
TGTGCCAGCAGACCCTGGGACAAAGACAATCAGCCCCAGCATTTT
CASRPWDKDNQPQHF
>TRBJ2-7|TRBV9|14|few|.
TGTGCCAGCAGCAGTCAGGGACAATTTTACGAGCAGTACTTC
CASSSQGQFYEQYF
>TRBJ1-6|TRBV3-1/TRBV3-2|15|few|.
TGTGCCAGCAGCCTTACTACAGGGTATCCTTCACCCCTCCACTTT
CASSLTTGYPSPLHF
>TRBJ2-3|TRBV10-3|15|.|TRBD2
TGTGCCATCAGTGAGAGCGGGGGAAGCACAGATACGCAGTATTTT
CAISESGGSTDTQYF
>TRBJ2-2|TRBV12-3/TRBV12-4|13|.|.
TGTGCCAGCAGTTACACACACACCGGGGAGCTGTTTTTT
CASSYTHTGELFF
>TRBJ2-5|TRBV3-1/TRBV3-2|16|.|TRBD2
TGTGCCAGCAGCCTCCCCGGCGGGGGGTTCCAAGAGACCCAGTACTTC
CASSLPGGGFQETQYF
>TRBJ2-7|TRBV9|14|.|.
TGTGCCAGCAGCGGTAAGACAGGCTCCTACGAGCAGTACTTC
CASSGKTGSYEQYF
>TRBJ1-4|TRBV4-1|18|.|TRBD1
TGCGCCAGCAGCCAAGATCTCTACCAGGGGGCAACTAATGAAAAACTGTTTTTT
CASSQDLYQGATNEKLFF
>TRBJ2-3|TRBV19|17|.|.
TGTGCCAGTAGTATTGACCTTAAGGGGGTCGGCACAGATACGCAGTATTTT
CASSIDLKGVGTDTQYF
>TRBJ2-1|TRBV29-1|13|few|.
TGCAGCGTCGCGGACACCCTTTTTGGTGAGCAGTTCTTC
CSVADTLFGEQFF
>TRBJ2-1|TRBV7-7|13|.|.
TGTGCTAGCAGCTTGGCCGAGGCAGATGAGCAGTTCTTC
CASSLAEADEQFF
>TRBJ2-7|TRBV7-2|14|.|.
TGTGCCAGCAGCTTAGGCAGGGGCGTGGACGAGCAGTACTTC
CASSLGRGVDEQYF